The clone carrying this TCR beta chain was detected only once. CDR1 SGHAT and CDR2 FQNNGV come from the germline V gene. V was shortened by 4 bases and J by 5 bases, with 6 bases between the two germline ends. The CDR3 extends over 13 amino acids. Two or more post-ART PBMC samples, plus at least one pre-ART sample, were available for each donor. This entry comes from a study of long-term antiretroviral therapy in people with HIV. Running of the v3.0 immunoSEQ assay took place at survey level. Only in-frame clones appear in the TCRdb table, and some are missing; sequencing was by immunoSEQ multiplex PCR. The sample has approximately 47,000 clones, about 80% seen once; the top ten hold around 3%.

V and J are TRBV11-2 and TRBJ1-6; D gene ambiguous. The sequencing used unsorted PBMCs, collected 0.8 years after starting antiretroviral therapy. The TCR originated in a woman aged 18 to 35 with HIV. Here the CDR3 DNA reads TGTGCCAGCAGCTCCTTAAATAATTCACCCCTCCACTTT. This gives the protein CASSSLNNSPLHF.